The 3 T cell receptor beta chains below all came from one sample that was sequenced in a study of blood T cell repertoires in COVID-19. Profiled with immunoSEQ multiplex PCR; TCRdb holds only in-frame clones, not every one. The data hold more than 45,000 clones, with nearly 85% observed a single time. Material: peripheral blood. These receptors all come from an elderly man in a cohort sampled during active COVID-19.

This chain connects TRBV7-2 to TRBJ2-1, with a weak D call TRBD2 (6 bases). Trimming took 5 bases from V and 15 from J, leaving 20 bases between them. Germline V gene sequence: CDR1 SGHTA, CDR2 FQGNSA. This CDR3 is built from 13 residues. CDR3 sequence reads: CASSPRRLDRLFF. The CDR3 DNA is TGTGCCAGCAGCCCACGAAGACTAGATCGGTTGTTCTTC.

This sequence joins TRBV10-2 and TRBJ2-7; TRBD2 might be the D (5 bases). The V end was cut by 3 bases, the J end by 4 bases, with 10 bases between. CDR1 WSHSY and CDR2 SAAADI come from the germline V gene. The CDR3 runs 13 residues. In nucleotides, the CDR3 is TGCGCCAGCAGTGATCGGGGAAGGTACGAGCAGTACTTC. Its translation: CASSDRGRYEQYF.

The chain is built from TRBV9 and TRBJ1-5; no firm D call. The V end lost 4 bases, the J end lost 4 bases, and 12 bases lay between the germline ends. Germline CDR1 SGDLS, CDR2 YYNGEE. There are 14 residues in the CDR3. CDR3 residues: CASSSPGVNQPQHF. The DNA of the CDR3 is TGTGCCAGCAGCTCCCCGGGAGTTAATCAGCCCCAGCATTTT.